This passage covers 22 T cell receptor beta chains from one sample sequenced in a study of T cell changes during pregnancy in multiple sclerosis. Method: immunoSEQ multiplex PCR; TCRdb's copy keeps in-frame clones and lacks some. The sample has more than 80,000 clones; about 89% are singletons. The source material was peripheral blood, sampled before pregnancy. The receptors stem from a female donor with multiple sclerosis, enrolled in a pregnancy study.

V gene TRBV11-2 combines with J gene TRBJ2-3, with 7 bases that match TRBD2. The trim removed 5 bases at V and 1 base at J, leaving 9 bases unmatched. There are 16 residues in the CDR3. Germline V gene data show CDR1 as SGHAT and CDR2 as FQNNGV. CDR3 protein: CASSQREGGGTDTQYF. CDR3 DNA: TGTGCCAGCAGCCAACGTGAGGGAGGGGGCACAGATACGCAGTATTTT.

V is TRBV19 and J is TRBJ2-1, with TRBD2 identical over 9 bases. CDR3 size: 14 residues. Germline V gives CDR1 LNHDA, CDR2 SQIVND (reference sequence). After removal of 3 bases from V and 6 bases from J, the junction contained 3 bases not matched to a gene. The CDR3, as DNA: TGTGCCAGTAGTATTAGCGGGAGTTCCAATGAGCAGTTCTTC. Protein product: CASSISGSSNEQFF.

The chain has TRBV7-2 and TRBJ1-2; D gene ambiguous. Germline V gene sequence: CDR1 SGHTA, CDR2 FQGNSA. This CDR3 contains 15 residues. V was clipped by 4 bases and J by 6 bases, with 18 bases between them. The chain's CDR3 is CASSSYPKEAHGYTF. The CDR3 DNA follows: TGTGCCAGCAGCTCCTACCCGAAAGAGGCCCATGGCTACACCTTC.

V usage is TRBV2 and J usage is TRBJ1-2; 7 positions match TRBD1. The junction had 14 bases not matched to a gene; V was cut back by 8 bases and J by 5 bases. The V gene's germline CDR1 is SNHLY and CDR2 FYNNEI. The CDR3 has 15 amino acids. The chain's CDR3 is CASWSPGGNFYGYTF. CDR3 in DNA: TGTGCCAGCTGGAGCCCAGGGGGGAACTTTTATGGCTACACCTTC.

The rearrangement joins TRBV10-3 to TRBJ1-5; TRBD1 matches at 9 bases. J lost 4 bases, V lost 4 bases, and 2 bases had no gene match. The CDR3 runs to 14 residues. Germline CDR1 is ENHRY and CDR2 is SYGVKD. CDR3 in DNA: TGTGCCATCAGTGTGGACAGGGGAAATCAGCCCCAGCATTTT. It codes for CAISVDRGNQPQHF.

This chain links TRBV6-5 with TRBJ1-2; TRBD1 might be the D (6 bases). V dropped 6 bases and J dropped 8 bases, with 13 bases sitting between them. This CDR3 has 12 amino acids. The germline gives CDR1 MNHEY, CDR2 SVGAGI. CDR3: CASSIQGGGYTF. CDR3 bases: TGTGCCAGCAGCATACAGGGTGGAGGCTACACCTTC.

This chain joins TRBV6-1 and TRBJ1-2; D is uncertain. CDR1 MNHNS and CDR2 SASEGT come from the germline V gene. The CDR3 extends over 12 amino acids. Trimming cost V 7 bases and J 7 bases, with 13 bases left between them. The CDR3 spells CASITNAGGYTF. The CDR3, as DNA: TGTGCCAGCATCACTAATGCGGGTGGCTACACCTTC.

This sequence joins TRBV6-1 and TRBJ1-3; possible D gene TRBD1, 5 bases. The germline gives CDR1 MNHNS, CDR2 SASEGT. The CDR3 has 15 residues. The V end was cut by 4 bases, the J end by 4 bases, with 14 bases between. The CDR3 loop reads CASSAGTGGGNTIYF. CDR3 sequence (DNA): TGTGCCAGCAGTGCCGGAACCGGGGGAGGAAACACCATATATTTT.

J is TRBJ1-3 and V is TRBV5-1; D possibly corresponds to TRBD1 (6 bases). Germline-derived CDR1 and CDR2 are SGHRS and YFSETQ. With 0 bases removed from V and 4 bases from J, the gap between germline ends came to 14 bases. This CDR3 contains 16 residues. The CDR3 protein is CASSLEAGALGNTIYF. CDR3 DNA sequence: TGCGCCAGCAGCTTGGAAGCGGGGGCGTTGGGAAACACCATATATTTT.

The chain recombines TRBV28 with TRBJ2-1; D perhaps matches TRBD1 (6 bases). The germline V gene encodes CDR1 MDHEN and CDR2 SYDVKM. CDR3 length equals 15 residues. Trimming cost V 1 base and J 9 bases, with 16 bases left between them. The CDR3 DNA follows: TGTGCCAGCAGTTTATCAGGGAACCCCAGGGGTGAGCAGTTCTTC. Protein sequence: CASSLSGNPRGEQFF.

J is TRBJ2-2 and V is TRBV13, with TRBD2 matching over 9 bases. The CDR3 has 18 residues. Germline V gene lookup returns CDR1 PRHDT and CDR2 FYEKMQ (reference sequence). The V segment lost 0 bases and the J segment 1 base; nucleotides outside the gene matches: 6. CDR3 sequence reads: CASSLGWSSGRNTGELFF. The CDR3 DNA is TGTGCCAGCAGCTTAGGGTGGAGTAGCGGGAGGAACACCGGGGAGCTGTTTTTT.

J is TRBJ2-7 and V is TRBV18; TRBD2 agrees at 14 bases. CDR3 length equals 15 residues. Trimming at V came to 8 bases and at J to 4 bases, leaving 7 bases not matched to a gene. Germline loops: CDR1 KGHSH, CDR2 LQKENI. The CDR3 nucleotides read TGTGCCAGCGCAACTGGGACTAGCGGGAGTTACGAGCAGTACTTC. Translating gives CASATGTSGSYEQYF.

CDR3 DNA: TGTGCCAGCAGTGTGCCAGGGCCCTACGAGCAGTACTTC. Encoded protein: CASSVPGPYEQYF. The rearrangement links TRBV25-1 to TRBJ2-7; D is possibly TRBD1 (5 bases). The V and J ends lost 4 bases and 2 bases respectively, with 9 bases between them. The germline gives CDR1 MGHDK, CDR2 SYGVNS. The CDR3 runs to 13 residues.

The gene calls are TRBV9 and TRBJ2-1; possible D gene TRBD1, 6 bases. The germline V gene encodes CDR1 SGDLS and CDR2 YYNGEE. The CDR3 is 15 amino acids. V gave up 3 bases and J gave up 7 bases, with 17 bases separating them. Here the CDR3 reads CASSAGSWGPNEQFF. CDR3 sequence (DNA): TGTGCCAGCAGCGCCGGTTCTTGGGGGCCAAATGAGCAGTTCTTC.

This chain links TRBV5-1 with TRBJ1-1; D is perhaps TRBD1 (5 bases). The V and J ends lost 2 bases and 7 bases respectively, with 9 bases between them. Germline loops: CDR1 SGHRS, CDR2 YFSETQ. This CDR3 region has 12 residues. This CDR3 is CASSFRGGEAFF. CDR3 bases: TGCGCCAGCAGCTTCCGGGGGGGTGAAGCTTTCTTT.

This chain joins TRBV5-1 and TRBJ2-5, with a weak D call TRBD1 (5 bases). Per the germline V gene, CDR1 is SGHRS and CDR2 is YFSETQ. Trimming left V 2 bases short and J 4 bases short, with 12 bases between. CDR3 length equals 14 residues. CDR3 sequence: CASSLRTSLETQYF. The CDR3 coding sequence is TGCGCCAGCAGCTTACGGACATCTTTAGAGACCCAGTACTTC.

The J gene is TRBJ1-2, the V gene TRBV19; TRBD1 matches 8 bases. The CDR3 spans 14 residues. Per germline, CDR1 LNHDA and CDR2 SQIVND (reference sequence). Unmatched junction bases numbered 10, after V lost 5 bases and J lost 8 bases. This CDR3 reads CASSAPDRGWGYTF. CDR3 sequence (DNA): TGTGCCAGTAGTGCTCCCGACAGGGGCTGGGGCTACACCTTC.

This clone showed up just once. The chain has TRBV10-1 and TRBJ1-6; a weak D match, TRBD1 (5 bases). The germline V gene has CDR1 WNHNN and CDR2 SYGVQD (reference sequence). The CDR3 has 16 residues. V was pared by 6 bases and J by 0 bases, with 12 bases between. CDR3 loop: CASSADGHSYNSPLHF. DNA of the CDR3: TGCGCCAGCAGCGCAGACGGACACTCCTATAATTCACCCCTCCACTTT.

This clone has more than one count but fewer than ten. The chain joins TRBV6-5 to TRBJ2-7, with D possibly matching TRBD2 (7 bases). This CDR3 is built from 13 residues. Germline lookup yields CDR1 MNHEY and CDR2 SVGAGI. V was trimmed by 5 bases and J by 7 bases, leaving 15 bases between them. The CDR3 DNA reads as TGTGCCAGCAGTGCAGGGGTGGGAGGGGAGCAGTACTTC. Residues: CASSAGVGGEQYF.

The CDR3 region has the DNA TGTGCCAGCTCACCTAACAGGGGACGGGACACTGAAGCTTTCTTT. This encodes CASSPNRGRDTEAFF. V usage is TRBV18 and J usage is TRBJ1-1; 7 nucleotides align to TRBD1. The CDR3 is 15 residues long. Trimming at V came to 3 bases and at J to 3 bases, leaving 7 bases not matched to a gene. Germline lookup yields CDR1 KGHSH and CDR2 LQKENI.

The J gene is TRBJ2-7, the V gene TRBV27; weak D call: TRBD2 (5 bases). CDR1 MNHEY and CDR2 SMNVEV come from the germline V gene (reference sequence). Trimming took off 0 bases at V and 4 bases at J, with 13 bases between the two ends. The CDR3 totals 15 residues. CDR3 nucleotide sequence: TGTGCCAGCAGTTTATCTGGACTGGCCACTTACGAGCAGTACTTC. It translates to CASSLSGLATYEQYF.

About this clone: One junction end disagrees with the germline gene, perhaps due to a read error. The chain carries TRBV7-2 and TRBJ1-1, with 8 bases identical to TRBD1. This CDR3 spans 16 amino acids. Germline CDR1 and CDR2: SGHTA and FQGNSA. DNA of the CDR3: TGTGCCAGCAACTTACTACTCAACAGGGGGGGGACTGAAGCTTTCTTT. Protein sequence: CASNLLLNRGGTEAFF.